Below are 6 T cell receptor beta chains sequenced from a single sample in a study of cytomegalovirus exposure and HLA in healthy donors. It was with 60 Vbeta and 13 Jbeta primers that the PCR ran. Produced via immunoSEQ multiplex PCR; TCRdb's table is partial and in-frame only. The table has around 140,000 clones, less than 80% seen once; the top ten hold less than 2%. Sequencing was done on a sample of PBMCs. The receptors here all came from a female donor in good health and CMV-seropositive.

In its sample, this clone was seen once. This CDR3 reads CASSFAQGVFNEQYF. CDR3 in DNA: TGTGCCAGCAGCTTTGCCCAGGGCGTTTTCAACGAGCAGTACTTC. The V and J genes are TRBV5-6 and TRBJ2-7; tentative D call: TRBD1 (5 bases). Trimming removed 2 bases from V and 5 bases from J, with 17 bases in between. The germline V gene encodes CDR1 SGHDT and CDR2 YYEEEE. This CDR3 spans 15 amino acids.

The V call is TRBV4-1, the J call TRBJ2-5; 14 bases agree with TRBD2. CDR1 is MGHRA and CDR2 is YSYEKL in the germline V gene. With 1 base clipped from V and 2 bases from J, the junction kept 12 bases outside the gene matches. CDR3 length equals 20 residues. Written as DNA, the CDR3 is TGCGCCAGCAGCCAAGTCTATGGACTAGCGGGAGGTCCCGCGCAAGAGACCCAGTACTTC. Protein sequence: CASSQVYGLAGGPAQETQYF.

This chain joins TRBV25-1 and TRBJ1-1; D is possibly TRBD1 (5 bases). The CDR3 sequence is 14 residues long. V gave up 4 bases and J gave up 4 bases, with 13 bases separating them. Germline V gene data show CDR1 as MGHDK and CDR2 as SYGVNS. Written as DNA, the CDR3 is TGTGCCAGCAGTGGGGGGGGGATGGGCACTGAAGCTTTCTTT. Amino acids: CASSGGGMGTEAFF.

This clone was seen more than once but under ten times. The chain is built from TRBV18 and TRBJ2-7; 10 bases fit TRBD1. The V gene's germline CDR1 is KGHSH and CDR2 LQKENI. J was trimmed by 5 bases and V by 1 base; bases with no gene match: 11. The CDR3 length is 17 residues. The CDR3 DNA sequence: TGTGCCAGCTCACCACACCCCCCGGGACAGGGGTCCCACGAGCAGTACTTC. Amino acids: CASSPHPPGQGSHEQYF.

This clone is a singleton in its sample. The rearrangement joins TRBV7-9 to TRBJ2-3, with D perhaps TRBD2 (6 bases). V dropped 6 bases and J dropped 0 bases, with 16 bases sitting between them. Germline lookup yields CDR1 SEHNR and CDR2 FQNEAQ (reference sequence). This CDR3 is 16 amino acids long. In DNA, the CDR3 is TGTGCCAGCAGTGGAGGGACTCCAGGGAGCACAGATACGCAGTATTTT. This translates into CASSGGTPGSTDTQYF.

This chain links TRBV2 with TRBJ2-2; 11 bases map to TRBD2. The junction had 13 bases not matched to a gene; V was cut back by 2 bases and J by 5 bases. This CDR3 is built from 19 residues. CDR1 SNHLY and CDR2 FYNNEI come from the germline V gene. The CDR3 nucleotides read TGTGCCAGCAGTGAACCGGCTAGCGGGGGGATCGCGGAAACCGGGGAGCTGTTTTTT. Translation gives CASSEPASGGIAETGELFF.